The 19 T cell receptor beta chains below come from one sample, sequenced in a study of cytomegalovirus exposure and HLA in healthy donors. The PCR employed 60 Vbeta primers together with 13 Jbeta primers. TCRdb's table, derived via immunoSEQ multiplex PCR, lists solely in-frame clones and lacks some. The repertoire holds 140,000 to 150,000 clones, with 65% to 85% as singletons. The sample comprised PBMCs. These receptors originate from a man in his thirties or forties in good health and CMV-seronegative.

CDR3 sequence: CASSEDRQGWYGYTF. DNA for the CDR3: TGTGCCAGCAGTGAAGACCGGCAGGGGTGGTATGGCTACACCTTC. This chain joins TRBV6-1 and TRBJ1-2, with D perhaps TRBD1 (6 bases). There are 15 residues in the CDR3. V lost 1 base and J lost 5, with 14 bases in between. Looked up from germline, CDR1 is MNHNS and CDR2 is SASEGT.

The chain links TRBV20-1 to TRBJ2-1; D not resolved. This CDR3 is 11 amino acids long. In germline, CDR1 is DFQATT, CDR2 SNEGSKA (reference sequence). Trimming took off 5 bases at V and 10 bases at J, with 12 bases between the two ends. The CDR3 here is CSAGPYREQFF. The CDR3 coding sequence is TGCAGTGCTGGCCCTTATCGCGAGCAGTTCTTC.

This clone was seen only a few times. The genes are TRBV9 and TRBJ2-3; 8 nucleotides align to TRBD2. This CDR3 comprises 17 residues. CDR1 and CDR2 (germline): SGDLS, YYNGEE. V lost 3 bases and J lost 2; bases outside the gene matches: 11. Here the CDR3 DNA reads TGTGCCAGCAGCGCCCAATCCTCGGGACTAGTCACAGATACGCAGTATTTT. Translated: CASSAQSSGLVTDTQYF.

The chain joins TRBV19 to TRBJ1-2, with TRBD1 matching over 10 bases. This CDR3 region has 13 residues. Trimming at V came to 6 bases and at J to 8 bases, leaving 6 bases not matched to a gene. The V gene's germline CDR1 is LNHDA and CDR2 SQIVND (reference sequence). The CDR3 DNA sequence: TGTGCCAGTAGGAGACAGGGGGCAGGGGGCTACACCTTC. Translating it yields CASRRQGAGGYTF.

The CDR3 region has the DNA TGTGCCAGCAGTGAACTGGGGAGCCAAGAGACCCAGTACTTC. Its protein is CASSELGSQETQYF. The chain uses TRBV2 and TRBJ2-5; tentative D call: TRBD2 (5 bases). The V end was cut by 2 bases, the J end by 1 base, with 8 bases between. Per the germline V gene, CDR1 is SNHLY and CDR2 is FYNNEI. This CDR3 contains 14 residues.

The gene calls are TRBV5-1 and TRBJ2-5; TRBD1 aligns across 11 bases. The CDR3 length is 14 residues. Per the germline V gene, CDR1 is SGHRS and CDR2 is YFSETQ. With V trimmed by 3 bases and J by 5 bases, 3 bases remained unmatched. CDR3 coding DNA: TGCGCCAGCAGCTCAGGACAGGGGGCGGAGACCCAGTACTTC. Translation: CASSSGQGAETQYF.

V and J are TRBV28 and TRBJ2-7; possibly TRBD1 for D (5 bases). CDR1 is MDHEN, CDR2 SYDVKM, per germline. This CDR3 is built from 14 residues. The V end lost 3 bases, the J end lost 1 base, and 10 bases lay between the germline ends. CDR3 sequence reads: CASSLAGMSYEQYF. In nucleotides, the CDR3 is TGTGCCAGCAGTTTGGCAGGGATGTCCTACGAGCAGTACTTC.

This chain uses TRBV5-8 with TRBJ2-5, with TRBD1 as a possible D gene (6 bases). This CDR3 is built from 15 residues. In germline, CDR1 is SGHTS, CDR2 YDEGEE. V was shortened by 0 bases and J by 2 bases, with 11 bases between the two germline ends. The CDR3 loop is CASSLGGQWQETQYF. CDR3 bases: TGTGCCAGCAGCTTGGGGGGACAATGGCAAGAGACCCAGTACTTC.

The genes are TRBV27 and TRBJ2-5; D is ambiguous. V was shortened by 8 bases and J by 5 bases, with 15 bases between the two germline ends. Germline assignment: CDR1 MNHEY and CDR2 SMNVEV (reference sequence). The CDR3 extends over 13 amino acids. The CDR3 nucleotides read TGTGCCAGCGAGGAGATCGGGTGGGAGACCCAGTACTTC. Translation: CASEEIGWETQYF.

The chain couples TRBV4-2 to TRBJ2-1; 10 nucleotides align to TRBD2. Trimming cost V 6 bases and J 6 bases; bases outside gene matches: 14. Germline-derived CDR1 and CDR2 are LGHNA and YNFKEQ. There are 17 residues in the CDR3. The CDR3 loop is CASRPYSGTSELNEQFF. For the CDR3, the DNA is TGTGCCAGCAGGCCTTACAGCGGGACTAGCGAGCTCAATGAGCAGTTCTTC.

In regard to this clone: One junction end disagrees with the germline gene, perhaps due to a read error. This chain connects TRBV2 to TRBJ1-1; possibly TRBD1 for D (6 bases). The CDR3 spans 12 residues. Germline lookup yields CDR1 SNHLY and CDR2 FYNNEI. In DNA, the CDR3 is TGTGCCAGCAGTCCATTACCGGACAGCAAATTTTTT. It specifies CASSPLPDSKFF. Supplemented by reference TRBV2 and TRBJ1-1, the full variable domain reads EPEVTQTPSHQVTQMGQEVILRCVPISNHLYFYWYRQILGQKVEFLVSFYNNEISEKSEIFDDQFSVERPDGSNFTLKIRSTKLEDSAMYFCASSPLPDSKFFGQGTRLTVV.

This clone was observed a few times. The rearrangement links TRBV11-2 to TRBJ2-7, with 9 bases fitting TRBD1. Germline V gene data show CDR1 as SGHAT and CDR2 as FQNNGV. This CDR3 region has 15 residues. Trimming at V came to 6 bases and at J to 5 bases, leaving 11 bases not matched to a gene. The CDR3 sequence: CASSRPGQGGDEQYF. The CDR3 nucleotides read TGTGCCAGCAGTCGGCCGGGACAGGGTGGGGACGAGCAGTACTTC. The entire variable domain, with the rest obtained from reference TRBV11-2 and TRBJ2-7, is as follows: EAGVAQSPRYKIIEKRQSVAFWCNPISGHATLYWYQQILGQGPKLLIQFQNNGVVDDSQLPKDRFSAERLKGVDSTLKIQPAKLEDSAVYLCASSRPGQGGDEQYFGPGTRLTVT.

The chain recombines TRBV2 with TRBJ2-3; D is uncertain. The germline CDR1 and CDR2 sequences are SNHLY and FYNNEI. This CDR3 comprises 16 residues. The ends were cut back, 5 bases at V and 5 bases at J, with 20 bases in the middle. The CDR3 region has the DNA TGTGCCAGCAGTTTCGCGGCCACTAATACCGGAGATACGCAGTATTTT. Translation gives CASSFAATNTGDTQYF.

The chain combines TRBV11-3 with TRBJ2-7; D may be TRBD2 (6 bases). With 4 bases removed from V and 5 bases from J, the gap between germline ends came to 15 bases. The V gene's germline CDR1 is SGHNT and CDR2 YENEEA. There are 14 residues in the CDR3. This CDR3 is CASSSGTAFNEQYF. CDR3 nucleotide sequence: TGTGCCAGCAGCTCCGGGACTGCATTCAACGAGCAGTACTTC.

V gene TRBV5-1 combines with J gene TRBJ2-3, with 7 bases aligning to TRBD1. With 2 bases clipped from V and 5 bases from J, the junction kept 8 bases outside the gene matches. The CDR3 runs to 15 residues. The germline CDR1 and CDR2 sequences are SGHRS and YFSETQ. The CDR3, as DNA: TGCGCCAGCAGCTTAGTGACAGGGAGTTTAGATACGCAGTATTTT. Translating it yields CASSLVTGSLDTQYF.

This clone has more than one count but fewer than ten. This rearrangement joins TRBV27 to TRBJ2-7; 8 bases match TRBD2. The CDR3 has 13 amino acids. Unmatched junction bases numbered 9, after V lost 7 bases and J lost 7 bases. Germline lookup yields CDR1 MNHEY and CDR2 SMNVEV (reference sequence). Written as DNA, the CDR3 is TGTGCCAGCAAGGGACTAGTCCCCTTTGAGCAGTACTTC. It yields the protein CASKGLVPFEQYF.

The chain has TRBV19 and TRBJ2-1; 7 bases agree with TRBD1. With V trimmed by 6 bases and J by 4 bases, 6 bases remained unmatched. Germline V lookup: CDR1 LNHDA, CDR2 SQIVND (reference sequence). The CDR3 is 14 amino acids. CDR3 DNA sequence: TGTGCCAGTAGAACACTGACAGGGTACAATGAGCAGTTCTTC. Translated: CASRTLTGYNEQFF.

V and J are TRBV28 and TRBJ2-5; 7 nucleotides line up with TRBD2. The CDR3 is made up of 12 amino acids. Germline-derived CDR1 and CDR2 are MDHEN and SYDVKM. CDR3 amino acids: CGAGAHQETQYF. The CDR3 DNA is TGTGGGGCGGGAGCGCACCAAGAGACCCAGTACTTC.

V usage is TRBV19 and J usage is TRBJ1-3; D remains ambiguous. V was cut by 8 bases and J by 0 bases, with 8 bases left in between. Germline assignment: CDR1 LNHDA and CDR2 SQIVND (reference sequence). The CDR3 has 13 residues. CDR3 sequence: CASFEYSGNTIYF. The DNA of the CDR3 is TGTGCCAGTTTCGAGTACTCTGGAAACACCATATATTTT. Looking up the rest from reference TRBV19 and TRBJ1-3 gives the full variable domain: DGGITQSPKYLFRKEGQNVTLSCEQNLNHDAMYWYRQDPGQGLRLIYYSQIVNDFQKGDIAEGYSVSREKKESFPLTVTSAQKNPTAFYLCASFEYSGNTIYFGEGSWLTVV.